This record looks at one T cell receptor beta chain sequence and its context. As yet, its antigen is unknown. Produced via immunoSEQ multiplex PCR; TCRdb's table is partial and in-frame only. The table shows some 130,000 clones, with about nine tenths occurring only once. The investigators sampled blood at baseline, at cycle 4 day 1, and at cycle 7 day 1. This record comes from a study of OX40 agonist ivuxolimab in advanced cancers. Germline V gene sequence: CDR1 MDHEN, CDR2 SYDVKM. Trimming took 2 bases from V and 2 from J; bases not matched to a gene: 9. The CDR3 extends over 17 amino acids. The study, taken as a whole, reports: At 0.1 to 3.0 mg/kg and by week 6, CD4+ and CD8+ T cells in the blood had expanded clonally. Not determined was the antigen specificity of the expanded peripheral T cells.

The sample was CD4+ or CD8+ T cells sorted from blood, taken in a trial of the OX40 agonist ivuxolimab. The chain has TRBV28 and TRBJ1-2, with 9 bases fitting TRBD1. The TCR was taken from an adult with an advanced solid tumor such as melanoma, head and neck, liver or kidney cancer. This CDR3 reads CASSLITGTGKNYGYTF. Here the CDR3 DNA reads TGTGCCAGCAGTTTAATAACCGGGACAGGGAAAAACTATGGCTACACCTTC.